The clone carrying this T cell receptor (beta chain) came up once. The junction and the germline gene differ at one end; a read error may be behind it. TCRdb recomputed calls from the 5' RACE reads with MiXCR, one row per CDR3 protein. The table lists under 55,000 distinct CDR3 sequences, roughly 7% of them singletons. Germline V CDR1 and CDR2: SGDLS, YYNGEE. The CDR3 is 17 residues long. This record comes from a study of T cells after yellow fever vaccination. The sample consisted of CD8+ T cells not binding an NS4B(214-222) dextramer, sorted from PBMCs, taken 45 days after the yellow fever booster vaccination. The sequence was collected from a man aged 25-40 years who received the YFV17D yellow fever vaccine. This rearrangement joins TRBV9 to TRBJ1-2; 7 bases map to TRBD1. CDR3 amino acids: CASSAGTEVRKNYGYTF. The CDR3 DNA reads as TGTGCCAGTAGCGCCGGGACAGAAGTCCGGAAAAACTATGGCTACACCTTC.